Detailed here is one TCR beta chain. The CDR3 extends over 15 amino acids. V shed 6 bases, J shed 3 bases, and the junction held 8 bases outside the gene matches. Per germline, CDR1 LGHNT and CDR2 FRNRAP. The entry originates in a study of control samples from healthy donors and cancer patients. TCRdb keeps only in-frame clones here, not all; method: immunoSEQ multiplex PCR. This sample carries 40,000 to 50,000 clones, more than 85% of them seen once, and the ten largest clones take around 20%. The material sequenced was PBMCs. The chain carries TRBV12-5 and TRBJ1-1; 9 positions agree with TRBD1. This sequence originates from a woman between 45 and 60 years old with head and neck cancer. The CDR3: CASGSNRGQYTEAFF. The CDR3 bases are TGTGCTAGTGGCTCCAACAGGGGGCAATACACTGAAGCTTTCTTT.